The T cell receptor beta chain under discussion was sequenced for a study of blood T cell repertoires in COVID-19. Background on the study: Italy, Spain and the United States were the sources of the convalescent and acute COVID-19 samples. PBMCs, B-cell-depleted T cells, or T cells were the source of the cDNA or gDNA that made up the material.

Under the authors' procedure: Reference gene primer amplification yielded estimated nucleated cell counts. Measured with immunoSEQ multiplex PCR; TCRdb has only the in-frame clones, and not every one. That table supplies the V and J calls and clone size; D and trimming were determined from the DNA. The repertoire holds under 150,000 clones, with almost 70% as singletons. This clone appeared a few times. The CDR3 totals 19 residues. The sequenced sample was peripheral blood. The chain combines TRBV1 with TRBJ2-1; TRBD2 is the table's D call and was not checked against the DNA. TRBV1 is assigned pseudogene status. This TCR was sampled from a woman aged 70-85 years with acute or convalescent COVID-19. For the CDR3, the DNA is TGCACCAGCAGTCCGGGACTAGCGGGGGCGGAAGGGCTTTACAATGAGCAGTTCTTC. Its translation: CTSSPGLAGAEGLYNEQFF.